This T cell receptor (beta chain) appears in the sequencing data of a study of T cells after yellow fever vaccination. Study information: Fractions with few cells were prepared using SMART-Seq v4 Ultra Low Input. Notes on the study in general: A faster peak, day 5 versus 15, was reached by the weaker secondary response. Post-booster reappearance was seen for most primary-vaccination clones (nearly 97% CD4, roughly 88% CD8).

Regarding this clonotype: Antigen unknown.

Per germline, CDR1 LNHDA and CDR2 SQIVND (reference sequence). The CDR3 spans 15 residues. Trimming left V 6 bases short and J 2 bases short, with 14 bases between. The study made its TCR cDNA through 5'RACE template switching. That step introduced a universal primer site along with UMIs. Via MiXCR, TCRdb re-called the 5' RACE reads, giving one row per CDR3 protein. The profile covers approximately 510,000 distinct CDR3 sequences, with about a fifth appearing a single time and around 17% taken by the ten largest. The gene calls are TRBV19 and TRBJ1-5, with D possibly matching TRBD1 (5 bases). The material was PBMCs, obtained less than 25 days after the first yellow fever vaccination. The origin of this receptor is a man younger than 35 who received the YFV17D yellow fever vaccine. In DNA, the CDR3 is TGTGCCAGTAGGGTTTGGGCGGGGGGCAATCAGCCCCAGCATTTT. Its translation is CASRVWAGGNQPQHF. The full variable domain, in which reference TRBV19 and TRBJ1-5 provide the parts outside the CDR3, is DGGITQSPKYLFRKEGQNVTLSCEQNLNHDAMYWYRQDPGQGLRLIYYSQIVNDFQKGDIAEGYSVSREKKESFPLTVTSAQKNPTAFYLCASRVWAGGNQPQHFGDGTRLSIL.